These 5 T cell receptor beta chains were sequenced from one sample in a study of T-cell memory formation after mild COVID-19. MiXCR was run by TCRdb on the 5' RACE reads, yielding one entry per CDR3 protein. This table holds hundreds of thousands of distinct CDR3 sequences, 28% found once. The sample comprised PBMCs or a T cell subset sorted from them (not recorded which). Receptors originate from an adult woman who had mild COVID-19 (a few samples of this study predate the infection). Cell type and time point are not known.

This clonotype has just a few counts. CDR3 nucleotides: TGTGCCAGCAGCCAAGACTTGTTCACAGATACGCAGTATTTT. Protein product: CASSQDLFTDTQYF. This sequence joins TRBV4-2 and TRBJ2-3; D ambiguous. Germline V CDR1 and CDR2: LGHNA, YNFKEQ. Trimming stripped 0 bases from V and 2 bases from J, with 6 bases between. This CDR3 spans 14 amino acids.

This clonotype has a handful of counts. The chain couples TRBV12-3 or TRBV12-4 to TRBJ1-4; maybe TRBD1 (6 bases). V was pared by 3 bases and J by 6 bases, with 11 bases between. CDR3 length: 14 residues. The CDR3 bases are TGTGCCAGCAGTTTTCGACAGGCCTATGAAAAACTGTTTTTT. It yields the protein CASSFRQAYEKLFF.

In DNA, the CDR3 is TGTGCCAGCAGCTACACCGGGACAGGGGTGAGGGAGCAGTACTTC. The encoded protein is CASSYTGTGVREQYF. The rearrangement uses TRBV7-2 and TRBJ2-7, with 10 bases fitting TRBD1. The CDR3 runs to 15 residues. V lost 4 bases, J lost 7 bases, and 10 bases stayed unmatched. Germline V gene lookup returns CDR1 SGHTA and CDR2 FQGNSA. Based on the CDR3 plus reference TRBV7-2 and TRBJ2-7, the full variable domain is GAGVSQSPSNKVTEKGKDVELRCDPISGHTALYWYRQSLGQGLEFLIYFQGNSAPDKSGLPSDRFSAERTGGSVSTLTIQRTQQEDSAVYLCASSYTGTGVREQYFGPGTRLTVT.

This clonotype appeared a few times. CDR3 residues: CASSPNPGFYGYTF. CDR3 in DNA: TGTGCCAGCAGCCCAAACCCGGGATTCTATGGCTACACCTTC. V is TRBV11-2 and J is TRBJ1-2; D remains ambiguous. The length of the CDR3 is 14 residues. V gave up 5 bases and J gave up 4 bases, with 14 bases separating them. CDR1 is SGHAT and CDR2 is FQNNGV in the germline V gene.

Many counts were recorded for this clonotype. The chain couples TRBV20-1 to TRBJ2-1, with D perhaps assigned TRBD1 or TRBD2 (5 bases each). CDR3 length equals 15 residues. Per germline, CDR1 DFQATT and CDR2 SNEGSKA (reference sequence). V gave up 4 bases and J gave up 0 bases, with 13 bases separating them. CDR3 sequence reads: CSATSGTYSYNEQFF. CDR3 in DNA: TGCAGTGCTACTTCGGGGACGTACTCCTACAATGAGCAGTTCTTC.